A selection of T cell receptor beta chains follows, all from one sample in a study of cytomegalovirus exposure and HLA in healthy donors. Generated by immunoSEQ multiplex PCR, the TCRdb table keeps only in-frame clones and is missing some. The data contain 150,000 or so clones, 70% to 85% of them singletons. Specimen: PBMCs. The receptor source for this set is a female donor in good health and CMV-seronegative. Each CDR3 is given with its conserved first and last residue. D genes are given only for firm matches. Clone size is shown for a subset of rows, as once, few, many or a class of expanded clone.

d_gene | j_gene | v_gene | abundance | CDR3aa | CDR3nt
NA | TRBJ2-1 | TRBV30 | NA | CAWSQVSSYNEQFF | TGTGCCTGGAGTCAAGTCAGCTCCTACAATGAGCAGTTCTTC
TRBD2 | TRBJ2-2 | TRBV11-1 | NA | CASSLRRESGELFF | TGTGCCAGCAGCTTACGGCGGGAGTCCGGGGAGCTGTTTTTT
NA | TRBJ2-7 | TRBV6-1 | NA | CASTGGQVVYEQYF | TGTGCCAGCACGGGGGGACAGGTAGTTTACGAGCAGTACTTC
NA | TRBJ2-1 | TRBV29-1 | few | CSATLPNEQFF | TGCAGCGCGACTCTTCCCAATGAGCAGTTCTTC
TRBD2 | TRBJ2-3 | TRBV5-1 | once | CASSLEVAGFTDTQYF | TGCGCCAGCAGCTTGGAGGTAGCGGGGTTCACAGATACGCAGTATTTT
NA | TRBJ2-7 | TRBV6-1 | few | CASKPPLTRHEQYF | TGTGCCAGCAAGCCTCCCTTGACTCGCCACGAGCAGTACTTC
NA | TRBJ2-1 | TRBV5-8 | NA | CASSRRRGYNEQFF | TGTGCCAGCAGCCGAAGAAGGGGATACAATGAGCAGTTCTTC
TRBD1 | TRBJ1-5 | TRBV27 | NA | CASSTGGWSNQPQHF | TGTGCCAGCAGTACAGGGGGCTGGAGCAATCAGCCCCAGCATTTT
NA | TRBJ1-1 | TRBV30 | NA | CAWTAGRMNTEAFF | TGTGCCTGGACTGCGGGACGGATGAACACTGAAGCTTTCTTT
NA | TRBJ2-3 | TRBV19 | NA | CASSIKSEGVGSTDTQYF | TGTGCCAGTAGTATCAAGAGCGAGGGGGTGGGGAGCACAGATACGCAGTATTTT
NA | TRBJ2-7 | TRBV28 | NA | CASSWDWSSYEQYF | TGTGCCAGCTCCTGGGACTGGAGCTCCTACGAGCAGTACTTC
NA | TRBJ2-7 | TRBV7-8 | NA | CASSFDRISYEQYF | TGTGCCAGCAGCTTCGACAGGATTTCCTACGAGCAGTACTTC
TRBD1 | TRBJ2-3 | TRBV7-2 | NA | CASSDTTGGTDTQYF | TGTGCCAGCAGCGATACTACAGGGGGCACAGATACGCAGTATTTT
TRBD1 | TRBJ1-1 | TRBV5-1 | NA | CASSLAGQVTEAFF | TGCGCCAGCAGCTTGGCGGGACAGGTGACTGAAGCTTTCTTT
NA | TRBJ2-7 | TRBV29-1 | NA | CSVEGSAYEQYF | TGCAGCGTTGAGGGCTCCGCCTACGAGCAGTACTTC
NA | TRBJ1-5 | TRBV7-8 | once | CASSLGEGLQPQHF | TGTGCCAGCAGCTTGGGGGAGGGCCTGCAGCCCCAGCATTTT
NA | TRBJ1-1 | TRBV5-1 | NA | CASSLGQGGETEAFF | TGCGCCAGCAGCTTAGGGCAGGGAGGAGAGACTGAAGCTTTCTTT
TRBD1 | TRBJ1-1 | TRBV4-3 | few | CASSQNLRGTTEAFF | TGCGCCAGCAGCCAGAATCTCAGGGGGACCACTGAAGCTTTCTTT
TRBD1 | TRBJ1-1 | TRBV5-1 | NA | CASSPGTGEGGTEAFF | TGCGCCAGCAGCCCCGGGACAGGGGAAGGGGGCACTGAAGCTTTCTTT
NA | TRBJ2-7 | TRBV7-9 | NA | CASSQDTGVYEQYF | TGTGCCAGCAGTCAAGACACGGGAGTCTACGAGCAGTACTTC
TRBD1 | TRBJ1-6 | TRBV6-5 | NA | CASSRDRANSPLHF | TGTGCCAGCAGTCGGGACAGGGCCAATTCACCCCTCCACTTT
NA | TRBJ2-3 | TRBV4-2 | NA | CASSQERSADTQYF | TGTGCCAGCAGCCAAGAAAGGAGCGCGGATACGCAGTATTTT
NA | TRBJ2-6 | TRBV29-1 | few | CSVEDYSGANVLTF | TGCAGCGTTGAAGACTACTCTGGGGCCAACGTCCTGACTTTC
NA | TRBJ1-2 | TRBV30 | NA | CAWRNRDIYPYGYTF | TGTGCCTGGAGGAACCGGGACATTTATCCCTATGGCTACACCTTC
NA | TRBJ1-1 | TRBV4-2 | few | CASRQNTEAFF | TGTGCCAGCAGACAGAACACTGAAGCTTTCTTT
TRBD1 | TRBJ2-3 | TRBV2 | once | CASSESGQGSDTQYF | TGTGCCAGCAGTGAAAGCGGACAGGGATCAGATACGCAGTATTTT
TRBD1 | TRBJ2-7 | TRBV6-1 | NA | CASSDPWGTADYEQYF | TGTGCCAGCAGTGACCCCTGGGGGACAGCTGATTACGAGCAGTACTTC
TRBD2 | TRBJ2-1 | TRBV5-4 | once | CASSLGGTSGDNEQFF | TGTGCCAGCAGCTTGGGAGGGACTAGCGGGGACAATGAGCAGTTCTTC
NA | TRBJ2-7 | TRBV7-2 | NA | CASSLEQGSYEQYF | TGTGCCAGCAGCTTAGAACAGGGATCCTACGAGCAGTACTTC
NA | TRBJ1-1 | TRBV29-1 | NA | CSVEGAVSEAFF | TGCAGCGTTGAAGGGGCCGTATCTGAAGCTTTCTTT
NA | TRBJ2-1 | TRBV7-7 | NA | CASTDSPNNEQFF | TGTGCCAGCACCGACTCGCCGAACAATGAGCAGTTCTTC
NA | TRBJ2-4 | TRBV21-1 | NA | CASSKVPQGQGFVKNIQYF | TGTGCCAGCAGCAAAGTCCCCCAAGGACAGGGGTTTGTCAAAAACATTCAGTACTTC
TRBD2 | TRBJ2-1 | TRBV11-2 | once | CASSLRGVSLYNEQFF | TGTGCCAGCAGCTTACGGGGGGTTTCGTTATACAATGAGCAGTTCTTC